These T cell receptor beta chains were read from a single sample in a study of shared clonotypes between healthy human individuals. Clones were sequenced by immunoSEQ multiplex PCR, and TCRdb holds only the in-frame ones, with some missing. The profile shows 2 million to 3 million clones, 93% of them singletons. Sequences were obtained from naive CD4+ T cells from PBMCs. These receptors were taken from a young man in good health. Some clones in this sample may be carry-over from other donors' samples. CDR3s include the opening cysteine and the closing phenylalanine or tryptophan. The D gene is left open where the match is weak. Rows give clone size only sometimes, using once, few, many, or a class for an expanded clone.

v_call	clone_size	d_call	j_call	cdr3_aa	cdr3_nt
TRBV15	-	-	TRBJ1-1	CATSRDPSDTEAFF	TGTGCCACCAGCAGAGATCCTTCAGACACTGAAGCTTTCTTT
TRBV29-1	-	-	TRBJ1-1	CSVDRGGTEAFF	TGCAGCGTTGACAGGGGAGGAACTGAAGCTTTCTTT
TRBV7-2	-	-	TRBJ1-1	CASSLAEGTEAFF	TGTGCCAGCAGCTTAGCGGAGGGCACTGAAGCTTTCTTT
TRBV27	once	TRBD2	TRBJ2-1	CASSFRAGVVYNEQFF	TGTGCCAGCAGTTTCAGAGCGGGAGTTGTCTACAATGAGCAGTTCTTC
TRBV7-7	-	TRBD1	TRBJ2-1	CASSEDRANEQFF	TGTGCCAGCAGCGAGGACAGGGCCAATGAGCAGTTCTTC
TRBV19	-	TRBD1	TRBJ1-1	CASRPGTENTEAFF	TGTGCCAGTAGGCCCGGGACAGAGAACACTGAAGCTTTCTTT
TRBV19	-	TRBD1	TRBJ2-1	CASSAVLRQGSNEQFF	TGTGCCAGTAGTGCCGTTTTGAGACAGGGGTCCAATGAGCAGTTCTTC
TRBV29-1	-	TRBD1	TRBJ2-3	CSARPTGSTDTQYF	TGCAGCGCACGACCGACAGGGAGCACAGATACGCAGTATTTT
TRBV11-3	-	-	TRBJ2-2	CASSLGANTGELFF	TGTGCCAGCAGCTTAGGGGCCAACACCGGGGAGCTGTTTTTT
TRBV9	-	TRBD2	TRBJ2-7	CASSVSSGNYEQYF	TGTGCCAGCAGCGTCTCTAGCGGAAACTACGAGCAGTACTTC
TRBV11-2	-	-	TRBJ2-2	CASSFQGGELFF	TGTGCCAGCAGCTTCCAGGGCGGGGAGCTGTTTTTT
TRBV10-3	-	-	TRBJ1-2	CAISESRVNYGYTF	TGTGCCATCAGTGAGTCGAGAGTAAACTATGGCTACACCTTC
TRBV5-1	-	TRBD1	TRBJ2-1	CASSKRQGASYNEQFF	TGCGCCAGCAGCAAACGACAGGGGGCTTCCTACAATGAGCAGTTCTTC
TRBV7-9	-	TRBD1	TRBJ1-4	CASSDRGFREKLFF	TGTGCCAGCAGCGACAGGGGTTTTAGGGAAAAACTGTTTTTT
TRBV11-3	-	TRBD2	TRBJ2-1	CASSLGTSGLNEQFF	TGTGCCAGCAGCTTAGGGACTAGCGGACTCAATGAGCAGTTCTTC
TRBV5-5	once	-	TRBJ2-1	CASSLLPLGGNEQFF	TGTGCCAGCAGCTTGCTTCCGCTGGGGGGCAATGAGCAGTTCTTC
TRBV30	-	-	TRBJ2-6	CAWSVPQIRANVLTF	TGTGCCTGGAGTGTCCCTCAGATACGGGCCAACGTCCTGACTTTC
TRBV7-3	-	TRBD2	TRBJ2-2	CASSQTSGYTGELFF	TGTGCCAGCAGCCAAACTAGCGGGTATACCGGGGAGCTGTTTTTT
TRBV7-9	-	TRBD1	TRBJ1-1	CASSLVRGHNTEAFF	TGTGCCAGCAGCTTAGTGAGGGGGCACAACACTGAAGCTTTCTTT
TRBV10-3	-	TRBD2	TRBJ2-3	CAISGSIWGLAGGVDTQYF	TGTGCCATCAGTGGGTCCATATGGGGACTAGCGGGAGGAGTAGATACGCAGTATTTT
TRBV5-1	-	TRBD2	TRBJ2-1	CASSWPGLANQQFF	TGCGCCAGCAGCTGGCCGGGACTAGCCAACCAGCAGTTCTTC
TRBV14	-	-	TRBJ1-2	CASSLAGVSYGYTF	TGTGCCAGCAGCCTGGCGGGAGTCAGTTATGGCTACACCTTC
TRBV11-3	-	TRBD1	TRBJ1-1	CASSLGQGNTEAFF	TGTGCCAGCAGCTTAGGACAGGGGAACACTGAAGCTTTCTTT
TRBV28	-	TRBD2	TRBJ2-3	CASSFSSGRARADTQYF	TGTGCCAGCAGTTTCAGTAGCGGGAGGGCCCGGGCAGATACGCAGTATTTT
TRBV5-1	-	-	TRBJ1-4	CASSFKTDSNEKLFF	TGCGCCAGCAGCTTCAAGACAGACAGCAATGAAAAACTGTTTTTT
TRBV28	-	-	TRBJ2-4	CASKREDSKKNIQYF	TGTGCCAGTAAACGAGAGGACAGCAAGAAAAACATTCAGTACTTC
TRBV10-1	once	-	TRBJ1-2	CASSDLGWGFSHSFFRHTF	TGCGCCAGCAGTGATTTAGGATGGGGGTTTTCTCATTCTTTCTTTCGTCACACCTTC
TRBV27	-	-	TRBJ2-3	CASSAGSSTDTQYF	TGTGCCAGCAGTGCGGGATCTAGCACAGATACGCAGTATTTT
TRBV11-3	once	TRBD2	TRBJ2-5	CASSHGGAGRTLETQYF	TGTGCCAGCAGCCACGGGGGAGCCGGGAGGACCTTAGAGACCCAGTACTTC